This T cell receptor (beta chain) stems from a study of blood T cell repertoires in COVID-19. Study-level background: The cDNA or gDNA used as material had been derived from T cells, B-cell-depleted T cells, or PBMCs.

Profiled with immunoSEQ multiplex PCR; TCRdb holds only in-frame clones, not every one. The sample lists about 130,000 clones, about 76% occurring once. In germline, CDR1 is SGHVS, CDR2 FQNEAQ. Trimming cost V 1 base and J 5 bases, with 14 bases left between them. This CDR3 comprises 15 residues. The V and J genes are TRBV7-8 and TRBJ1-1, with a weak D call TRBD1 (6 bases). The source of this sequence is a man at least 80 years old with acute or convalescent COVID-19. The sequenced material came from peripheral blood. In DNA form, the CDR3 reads TGTGCCAGCAGCTTAGTGATAACAGGGCGGACTGAAGCTTTCTTT. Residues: CASSLVITGRTEAFF. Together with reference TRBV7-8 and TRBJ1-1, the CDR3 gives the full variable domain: GAGVSQSPRYKVAKRGQDVALRCDPISGHVSLFWYQQALGQGPEFLTYFQNEAQLDKSGLPSDRFFAERPEGSVSTLKIQRTQQEDSAVYLCASSLVITGRTEAFFGQGTRLTVV.